The 31 T cell receptor beta chains in this list originate from one sample, sequenced in a study of T-cell reconstitution after alpha-beta-depleted transplantation in children. This sample's TCRbeta library carried unique molecular identifier barcodes. TCRdb called the PCR reads again in MiXCR, with one record for every CDR3 protein. Of 130,000 to 150,000 distinct CDR3 sequences in the sample, 8.5% to 10% are singletons; the top ten hold about a sixth. Specimen: PBMCs, mostly from graft donor cells, collected 180 days after TCRalphabeta/CD19-depleted stem cell transplant. The origin of the receptors is a female patient younger than 10 who had a stem cell transplant for congenital amegakaryocytic thrombocytopenia, so the T cells may come from the graft donor.

This clonotype was counted ten times or more. V and J are TRBV7-9 and TRBJ2-2; D gene ambiguous. V was clipped by 5 bases and J by 4 bases, with 8 bases between them. CDR1 and CDR2 from the germline V gene are SEHNR and FQNEAQ (reference sequence). The length of the CDR3 is 13 residues. CDR3 sequence reads: CASSPRFTGELFF. For the CDR3, the DNA is TGTGCCAGCAGCCCAAGGTTCACCGGGGAGCTGTTTTTT.

This clonotype was recorded many times. This chain joins TRBV28 and TRBJ2-7; no definite D call. CDR1 is MDHEN, CDR2 SYDVKM, per germline. Trimming cost V 2 bases and J 0 bases, with 5 bases left between them. This CDR3 comprises 13 residues. This CDR3 is CASSLRSSYEQYF. The CDR3 DNA reads as TGTGCCAGCAGTTTAAGGAGCTCCTACGAGCAGTACTTC.

The CDR3 sequence is CSVEEGAGTDTQYF. The CDR3 nucleotides read TGCAGCGTTGAAGAGGGAGCTGGCACAGATACGCAGTATTTT. The chain combines TRBV29-1 with TRBJ2-3; tentative D call: TRBD2 (5 bases). CDR3 length: 14 amino acids. V lost 0 bases, J lost 1 base, and 8 bases lay in between. CDR1 and CDR2 (germline): SQVTM, ANQGSEA.

At least ten counts were recorded for this clonotype. The chain carries TRBV6-1 and TRBJ2-1; D uncertain. The germline CDR1 and CDR2 sequences are MNHNS and SASEGT. This CDR3 has 14 amino acids. With 7 bases removed from V and 0 bases from J, the gap between germline ends came to 10 bases. CDR3 residues: CASKERSSYNEQFF. For the CDR3, the DNA is TGTGCCAGCAAAGAGCGTAGCTCCTACAATGAGCAGTTCTTC.

This clonotype was recorded at least ten times. The chain carries TRBV28 and TRBJ1-1, with 10 bases fitting TRBD1. The CDR3 runs to 15 residues. In germline, CDR1 is MDHEN, CDR2 SYDVKM. The V gene end was trimmed by 3 bases and the J gene end by 5 bases; junction bases not matched to a gene: 6. As DNA, the CDR3 is TGTGCCAGCAGTTTCCCCCGGGACAGGGGTACTGAAGCTTTCTTT. It codes for CASSFPRDRGTEAFF.

In this sample, this clonotype turned up many times. This chain uses TRBV28 with TRBJ2-7; TRBD1 matches at 7 bases. Looked up from germline, CDR1 is MDHEN and CDR2 is SYDVKM. The CDR3 is made up of 15 amino acids. The V gene end was trimmed by 5 bases and the J gene end by 2 bases; junction bases not matched to a gene: 9. The chain's CDR3 is CASSGSGGRTYEQYF. For the CDR3, the DNA is TGTGCCAGCAGTGGCTCAGGGGGACGGACCTACGAGCAGTACTTC. The full variable domain, with the rest looked up from reference TRBV28 and TRBJ2-7, is DVKVTQSSRYLVKRTGEKVFLECVQDMDHENMFWYRQDPGLGLRLIYFSYDVKMKEKGDIPEGYSVSREKKERFSLILESASTNQTSMYLCASSGSGGRTYEQYFGPGTRLTVT.

V usage is TRBV18 and J usage is TRBJ2-5, with TRBD1 matching 7 bases. V dropped 8 bases and J dropped 5; count of bases not matched to a gene: 5. Germline assignment: CDR1 KGHSH and CDR2 LQKENI. The CDR3 has 12 amino acids. The CDR3 here is CASKTGFETQYF. CDR3 coding DNA: TGTGCCAGCAAGACAGGGTTTGAGACCCAGTACTTC.

At least ten counts were recorded for this clonotype. The V gene is TRBV6-2 or TRBV6-3, the J gene TRBJ1-5, with 7 bases aligning to TRBD1. V lost 4 bases to trimming and J lost 2 bases; unmatched junction nucleotides: 5. The CDR3 extends over 15 amino acids. Germline V CDR1 and CDR2: MNHEY, SVGEGT. The DNA of the CDR3 is TGTGCCAGCAGTTCTACGACAGGGCGCAATCAGCCCCAGCATTTT. Its translation: CASSSTTGRNQPQHF.

This clonotype was counted ten times or more. The rearrangement uses TRBV12-3 or TRBV12-4 and TRBJ2-2; possibly TRBD2 for D (6 bases). The CDR3 length is 14 residues. Trimming removed 3 bases from V and 4 bases from J, with 9 bases in between. CDR3 nucleotides: TGTGCCAGCAGTTTTGCGGGGAGCACCGGGGAGCTGTTTTTT. Its protein is CASSFAGSTGELFF.

A remark on this clonotype: Since a much larger clone is just one base distant, this may be a read error. The chain carries TRBV28 and TRBJ2-7; D possibly matches TRBD1 or TRBD2 (5 bases each). The CDR3 sequence is 16 residues long. CDR1 and CDR2 (germline): MDHEN, SYDVKM. This CDR3 is CANSPPGTRLSYEQYF. For the CDR3, the DNA is TGTGCCAACAGTCCCCCAGGGACCAGACTTTCCTACGAGCAGTACTTC.

Turning to this clonotype: This clone may be a read error of a much larger clone one base away. The V call is TRBV7-6, the J call TRBJ2-1; unclear D gene. Germline V CDR1 and CDR2: SGHVS, FNYEAQ. The CDR3 contains 12 residues. This CDR3 is CASSLSYDEHFF. In nucleotides, the CDR3 is TGTGCCAGCAGCTTATCATACGATGAGCATTTCTTC.

This clonotype showed up many times. V and J are TRBV12-3 or TRBV12-4 and TRBJ2-3; D possibly corresponds to TRBD2 (6 bases). CDR3 length: 14 residues. V lost 6 bases and J 0 bases, leaving 10 bases between the germline ends. The CDR3 protein is CASREGHSTDTQYF. In nucleotides, the CDR3 is TGTGCCAGCAGGGAGGGCCATAGCACAGATACGCAGTATTTT.

In this sample, this clonotype turned up many times. The CDR3 DNA is TGTGCCAGCAGTTGGAGACAGGGCTACGAGCAGTACTTC. As protein: CASSWRQGYEQYF. V gene TRBV28 combines with J gene TRBJ2-7, with 7 nucleotides matching TRBD1. Unmatched junction bases numbered 3, after V lost 4 bases and J lost 3 bases. The CDR3 contains 13 residues. Germline V CDR1 and CDR2: MDHEN, SYDVKM.

In this sample, this clonotype turned up many times. The chain uses TRBV7-7 and TRBJ2-5, with TRBD1 matching over 10 bases. The V gene's germline CDR1 is SSHAT and CDR2 FNYEAQ (reference sequence). The CDR3 has 15 residues. V was pared by 1 base and J by 2 bases, with 1 base of the junction left unmatched. CDR3 nucleotides: TGTGCCAGCAGCTTAGGGACAGGGGGACAAGAGACCCAGTACTTC. As protein: CASSLGTGGQETQYF.

This clonotype has ten or more counts. This sequence joins TRBV2 and TRBJ2-7, with TRBD1 as a possible D gene (6 bases). Trimming pared 6 bases from V and 5 bases from J, leaving 17 bases between. CDR3 length equals 14 residues. Germline CDR1 reads SNHLY; CDR2 reads FYNNEI. CDR3 in amino acids: CASRMSGATNEQYF. DNA for the CDR3: TGTGCCAGCAGGATGTCAGGGGCGACAAACGAGCAGTACTTC.

The gene calls are TRBV20-1 and TRBJ2-2; D gene unclear. The CDR3 is 14 residues long. From germline, CDR1 is DFQATT and CDR2 SNEGSKA (reference sequence). The germline V and J ends were trimmed by 1 base and 6 bases, with 12 bases remaining between them. CDR3 bases: TGCAGTGCTAGAGCGGGTTCCAAGGCCGGGGAGCTGTTTTTT. Translation gives CSARAGSKAGELFF.

This clonotype was found many times. This rearrangement joins TRBV10-3 to TRBJ1-1; TRBD1 agrees at 8 bases. Germline V gene lookup returns CDR1 ENHRY and CDR2 SYGVKD. This CDR3 contains 21 residues. Germline trimming cut 0 bases from V and 1 base from J; bases unmatched to any gene: 19. The CDR3 spells CAISESLGRLRHRGKNTEAFF. CDR3 DNA sequence: TGTGCCATCAGTGAGTCGTTGGGCCGGCTCCGTCACAGGGGGAAGAACACTGAAGCTTTCTTT.

This clonotype was seen a few times. The chain recombines TRBV20-1 with TRBJ2-1; 12 positions match TRBD2. This CDR3 contains 14 residues. The V gene end was trimmed by 3 bases and the J gene end by 8 bases; junction bases not matched to a gene: 5. Germline V gives CDR1 DFQATT, CDR2 SNEGSKA (reference sequence). The CDR3 sequence is CSASQLAGGDEQFF. CDR3 nucleotide sequence: TGCAGTGCTAGCCAACTAGCGGGAGGCGATGAGCAGTTCTTC.

This clonotype has more than one count but fewer than ten. CDR3 nucleotide sequence: TGTGCCAGCAGCCAGACGGTAAACTATGGCTACACCTTC. Translating gives CASSQTVNYGYTF. The chain joins TRBV6-1 to TRBJ1-2; D remains unclear. CDR1 is MNHNS, CDR2 SASEGT, per germline. This CDR3 is built from 13 residues. V dropped 6 bases and J dropped 2 bases, with 10 bases sitting between them.

The chain carries TRBV28 and TRBJ2-7, with D perhaps TRBD1 or TRBD2 (6 bases each). Germline CDR1 reads MDHEN; CDR2 reads SYDVKM. Trimming took 4 bases from V and 5 from J, leaving 21 bases between them. The CDR3 sequence is 16 residues long. CDR3 DNA sequence: TGTGCCAGCAGTTCCCCGGGGGAGGTAGGGGGGCACGAGCAGTACTTC. Amino acid sequence: CASSSPGEVGGHEQYF.

This clonotype was seen many times. The chain is built from TRBV11-2 and TRBJ1-1; D ambiguous. Trimming took 1 base from V and 4 from J, leaving 10 bases between them. Germline V gene sequence: CDR1 SGHAT, CDR2 FQNNGV. The CDR3 spans 14 residues. CDR3 sequence reads: CASSLVPVATEAFF. CDR3 DNA: TGTGCCAGCAGCTTAGTGCCCGTAGCCACTGAAGCTTTCTTT.

This chain uses TRBV12-3 or TRBV12-4 with TRBJ2-7, with D perhaps assigned TRBD1 or TRBD2 (5 bases each). The CDR3 runs to 15 residues. V lost 8 bases, J lost 0 bases, and 17 bases lay in between. The CDR3 DNA reads TGTGCCAGCCCCCCCGACAGCGGCTCCTCCTACGAGCAGTACTTC. Amino acids: CASPPDSGSSYEQYF.

This clonotype turned up a few times. The chain employs TRBV12-3 or TRBV12-4 and TRBJ2-3; maybe TRBD2 (5 bases). Trimming cost V 5 bases and J 1 base, with 13 bases left between them. The CDR3 loop spans 15 amino acids. CDR3 DNA sequence: TGTGCCAGCAGTCCCGCCAAACTAGGCACAGATACGCAGTATTTT. As protein: CASSPAKLGTDTQYF.

This clonotype was found once. Since a much larger clone is just one base distant, this may be a read error. The rearrangement joins TRBV2 to TRBJ1-3; tentatively, D is TRBD1 (6 bases). This CDR3 is built from 18 residues. Germline V gives CDR1 SNHLY, CDR2 FYNNEI. CDR3 amino acids: CTSSFSWDTRGSGNTIYF. The CDR3 DNA is TGTACCAGCAGTTTTTCCTGGGACACGCGGGGCTCTGGAAACACCATATATTTT.

The J gene is TRBJ2-1, the V gene TRBV5-6, with 8 positions matching TRBD1. The CDR3 contains 15 residues. Germline V gives CDR1 SGHDT, CDR2 YYEEEE. V dropped 4 bases and J dropped 5; count of bases not matched to a gene: 8. The CDR3 region has the DNA TGTGCCAGCAGCCCCCCCCAGGGGGCACACAATGAGCAGTTCTTC. This gives the protein CASSPPQGAHNEQFF.

In its sample, this clonotype was seen a few times. The genes are TRBV20-1 and TRBJ1-2, with D unclear. CDR1 DFQATT and CDR2 SNEGSKA come from the germline V gene (reference sequence). There are 12 residues in the CDR3. Between the trimmed V and J ends, which lost 6 bases and 0 bases, there was a span of 8 bases. CDR3 coding DNA: TGCAGTGCCCAGGATTCTAACTATGGCTACACCTTC. It specifies CSAQDSNYGYTF.

Regarding this clonotype: With a much larger clone just one base away, this may be a read error. The CDR3, as DNA: TGCGCCAGCAGCTTGGTGGCAGTGTCGAACACCGGGGAGCTGTTTTTT. Translating it yields CASSLVAVSNTGELFF. The V gene is TRBV5-1, the J gene TRBJ2-2; D gene unclear. CDR3 length: 16 amino acids. Looked up from germline, CDR1 is SGHRS and CDR2 is YFSETQ. V was pared by 0 bases and J by 0 bases, with 9 bases between.

This clonotype appeared many times. V and J are TRBV5-1 and TRBJ2-2; D is unclear. The CDR3 has 12 amino acids. V gave up 7 bases and J gave up 3 bases, with 7 bases separating them. The germline gives CDR1 SGHRS, CDR2 YFSETQ. CDR3 in DNA: TGCGCCAGCGGAACATACACCGGGGAGCTGTTTTTT. Residues: CASGTYTGELFF.

This clonotype was observed a few times. The CDR3 loop is CAYLAFGNEQFF. Written as DNA, the CDR3 is TGTGCCTACTTGGCCTTTGGCAATGAGCAGTTCTTC. The chain uses TRBV30 and TRBJ2-1; D not resolved. This CDR3 has 12 amino acids. CDR1 GTSNPN and CDR2 SVGIG come from the germline V gene (reference sequence). Trimming shortened V by 7 bases and J by 6 bases, and 13 bases separated the two germline ends.

The chain joins TRBV5-5 to TRBJ2-3; 7 bases line up with TRBD1. V lost 4 bases to trimming and J lost 0 bases; unmatched junction nucleotides: 5. CDR3 length: 15 amino acids. Germline CDR1 and CDR2: SGHKS and YYEKEE (reference sequence). The CDR3 nucleotides read TGTGCCAGCAGCAAACGGACAGGAAGCACAGATACGCAGTATTTT. Translating it yields CASSKRTGSTDTQYF.

This clonotype was observed at least ten times. The chain recombines TRBV7-9 with TRBJ1-3; D call uncertain. Trimming stripped 3 bases from V and 0 bases from J, with 9 bases between. Germline CDR1 reads SEHNR; CDR2 reads FQNEAQ (reference sequence). The CDR3 is 15 residues long. The CDR3, as DNA: TGTGCCAGCAGCTTCGCCGGGAACTCTGGAAACACCATATATTTT. As protein: CASSFAGNSGNTIYF.